This is a list of T cell receptor beta chains from one sample in a study of PD-1 blockade in mismatch repair-deficient tumors. The repertoire was sequenced with immunoSEQ multiplex PCR; TCRdb's copy has only in-frame clones and lacks some. The repertoire includes 14,000 or so clones, 75% to 85% of them detected once, and more than 1.5% sits in the top ten. Here the sequenced sample was PBMCs, taken approximately 14 weeks after starting pembrolizumab. These receptors were collected from an adult with mismatch repair-deficient cancer. CDR3s leave out the opening cysteine and the closing phenylalanine or tryptophan. D genes are given only for firm matches. The size of a clone is reported for some rows only, either as once, few or many, or as a class for expanded clones.

TRBJ2-1	TRBV10-1	TRBD2	NA	ASPSNSGRANEQF
TRBJ2-3	TRBV7-2	NA	NA	ASSPQYLRTDTQY
TRBJ1-6	TRBV6-5	TRBD1	once	ASSSRTGALNSPLH
TRBJ1-5	TRBV6-1	NA	NA	ASQDSRTHQPQH
TRBJ1-2	TRBV7-9	NA	NA	AIYTTEVLGYT
TRBJ1-3	TRBV19	NA	NA	ASSVSGYGNTIY
TRBJ2-5	TRBV7-3	TRBD2	NA	ASSPSGLAGGGETQY
TRBJ1-2	TRBV9	NA	NA	ASSVEVRLEHGYT
TRBJ1-4	TRBV6-1	TRBD1	NA	ASRAGQGNEKLF
TRBJ1-1	TRBV2	NA	once	ASTLHGQGLTEAF
TRBJ2-7	TRBV4-1	NA	NA	ASSQVAETYEQY
TRBJ2-7	TRBV18	TRBD1	few	ASSPSGQETYEQY
TRBJ2-7	TRBV28	TRBD1	once	ASRGSSGTGAEQY
TRBJ1-1	TRBV6-1	TRBD1	NA	ASSADRVTMNTEAF
TRBJ1-3	TRBV4-1	NA	NA	ASSQDPRPATGNTIY
TRBJ1-1	TRBV7-9	NA	NA	ASSHREGSGDTEAF
TRBJ2-7	TRBV30	NA	few	AWSVNRASYEQY
TRBJ1-2	TRBV5-8	NA	NA	ASSSPRRGLNVDYGYT
TRBJ2-3	TRBV28	NA	NA	ASSLWVQGTDTQY
TRBJ2-7	TRBV12-5	NA	NA	ASGSGDEQY
TRBJ1-1	TRBV9	TRBD1	NA	ASSVVGTGDTEAF
TRBJ2-3	TRBV9	TRBD2	NA	ASSSGLAGAPDTQY
TRBJ1-3	TRBV9	NA	NA	ASSPGGHSGNTIY